This T cell receptor (beta chain) comes out of a study of STAT5B mutations in CD4+ large granular lymphocyte leukemia (dated 2022 in TCRdb). Broadly, across the study: Among the healthy controls, the CDR3 'QG' motif was associated with a particular HLA allele. The TCRbeta repertoires of CD4+ T-cell large granular lymphocyte leukemia patients were compared with the TCRbeta repertoires of healthy blood donors. The purity of purified fractions was confirmed by flow cytometry on FACSCanto II or FACSVerse to exceed 95% among lymphocytes.

What the study reported, not specific to this receptor: Each patient's main leukemic clonotypes were private, but around 27% of these clonotypes showed up at low frequency in the non-leukemic repertoires of other patients. CD4-sorted patient repertoires appeared more clonal than healthy CD4+ repertoires, and this difference persisted after removing the putative leukemic clones. Data were not HLA-matched; higher clonality in CD4+ versus CD8+ T-LGLL could reflect the relatively small sample size. TRBV06-family usage was enriched among the top patient clones (8/27) compared with healthy controls (2/35).

Details on this clone: The specificity of this receptor is unknown. No much larger clone is present one base from it, and per-base qualities are unavailable.

Trimming takes 2 bases off V and 3 bases off J; junction bases not matched to a gene: 3. Its CDR3 holds 15 amino acids, cysteine through phenylalanine. This entry keeps only the CDR3 DNA: 45 bases, framed from base 1. Via the germline V gene, CDR1 is MRHNA and CDR2 SNTAGT. Buffy coats from roughly 37 blood donors, supplied by the Finnish Red Cross blood service, were used as healthy controls. All TCR-sequenced material derived from peripheral blood: patient blood samples and healthy donor buffy coats. Peripheral blood mononuclear cells were isolated by Ficoll-Hypaque gradient centrifugation. Magnetic purification was used to isolate CD4+ cells from the buffy coats of the healthy controls. Genomic DNA was extracted with the Gentra Puregene Cell and Tissue kit and quantified on a Qubit 2.0 fluorometer. TCRbeta rearrangements were sequenced from genomic DNA using the immunoSEQ assay at survey resolution. Turning to the authors' computational methods: In the TCR sequencing data, the smallest productive clonotype frequency that could be detected was 2.59 x 10-5. Only productive TCRbeta rearrangements, defined as complete and in-frame sequences, were included in the analyses. Clonality for each sample was calculated as Simpson clonality in the immunoSEQ Analyzer version 3.0. Clones were categorized by frequency as very rare, small, medium, large (1-20%) or hyperexpanded (>20%). OLGA 1.2.3 estimated generation probabilities, VDJtools produced V-gene circos plots, VDJdb was queried for specificities, and GLIPH identified CDR3 motifs. TCRdb took over this immuneACCESS table, retaining in-frame rearrangements with V and J assigned. Such tables are incomplete; in checked studies, under half of the missing clones stem from an unresolved V gene, and the remainder is unexplained. The V and J calls and clone size are taken from that table; D and trimming were inferred from the DNA. A total of about 38,000 clones appear in this sample, about 80% of them only once. Of the sample, around 0.57% falls within the top ten clones.

The chain employs TRBV6-4 and TRBJ2-1; 8 bases in the junction line up with TRBD2. The sequence derives from a human donor in good health. Sequencing used CD4+ T cells from blood buffy coats. The CDR3 corresponds to CASSDAGTSYNEQFF. The DNA reads as follows: TGTGCCAGCAGTGACGCCGGGACTAGCTACAATGAGCAGTTCTTC.